Listed below are T cell receptor beta chains from one sample, sequenced in a study of CD8 T cells in Susac syndrome. Each CDR3 protein is one row after TCRdb ran MiXCR on the immunoSEQ multiplex PCR reads. The table includes about 200,000 distinct CDR3 sequences, about 93% detected once. The sequencing input was CD8+ T cells from PBMCs. The receptors come from a human donor with multiple sclerosis. CDR3s include the opening cysteine and the closing phenylalanine or tryptophan. A D gene is named only where the DNA matches it firmly. Clone size appears in some rows only: once, few, many, or a class for an expanded clone.

cdr3_aa	cdr3_nt	v_call	clone_size	j_call	d_call
CASSWGGSGNTIYF	TGTGCCAGTAGTTGGGGGGGCTCTGGAAACACCATATATTTT	TRBV19	.	TRBJ1-3	.
CATGSGNSGANVLTF	TGTGCCACCGGGTCGGGAAACTCTGGGGCCAACGTCCTGACTTTC	TRBV19	.	TRBJ2-6	.
CASRRIYEQYF	TGTGCCAGCAGGCGAATCTACGAGCAGTACTTC	TRBV6-2/TRBV6-3	.	TRBJ2-7	.
CASRARRDSYNEQFF	TGTGCCAGCAGGGCGAGGCGCGACTCCTACAATGAGCAGTTCTTC	TRBV7-2	once	TRBJ2-1	.
CSAVTSYGYTF	TGCAGCGCCGTAACATCGTATGGCTACACCTTC	TRBV29-1	.	TRBJ1-2	.
CASGRVGLAGEDTQYF	TGTGCCAGCGGTAGAGTCGGACTAGCGGGAGAGGATACGCAGTATTTT	TRBV12-3/TRBV12-4	.	TRBJ2-3	TRBD2
CASGQGSYAFF	TGTGCCAGCGGCCAGGGGAGTTATGCTTTCTTT	TRBV12-3/TRBV12-4	.	TRBJ1-1	.
CASSESGAGSQETQYF	TGTGCCAGCAGTGAAAGCGGGGCAGGGTCGCAAGAGACCCAGTACTTC	TRBV6-1	.	TRBJ2-5	TRBD2
CASSPGRDTEAFF	TGTGCCAGCAGCCCCGGACGGGACACTGAAGCTTTCTTT	TRBV12-3/TRBV12-4	few	TRBJ1-1	.
CASSQDPGLGYEQYF	TGTGCCAGCAGCCAAGATCCGGGATTGGGCTACGAGCAGTACTTC	TRBV3-1	few	TRBJ2-7	.
CASSFRDPGSNEQFF	TGTGCCAGCAGTTTTCGGGACCCTGGGTCCAATGAGCAGTTCTTC	TRBV6-5	once	TRBJ2-1	.
CASSYDRDRVYNEQFF	TGTGCCAGCAGTTACGACCGGGACAGAGTTTACAATGAGCAGTTCTTC	TRBV12-3/TRBV12-4	.	TRBJ2-1	TRBD1
CSVGASGEQFF	TGCAGCGTTGGGGCGTCGGGAGAGCAGTTCTTC	TRBV29-1	.	TRBJ2-1	.
CASSEANSEETQYF	TGTGCCAGCAGTGAAGCGAACAGCGAAGAGACCCAGTACTTC	TRBV2	.	TRBJ2-5	.
CASSLGRSGEAFF	TGTGCCAGCAGCTTAGGGAGGAGTGGTGAAGCTTTCTTT	TRBV7-9	.	TRBJ1-1	.
CASRELPGRYNEQFF	TGTGCCAGCAGGGAGCTCCCAGGAAGATACAATGAGCAGTTCTTC	TRBV2	.	TRBJ2-1	.
CASSVIPQGGFNEQFF	TGTGCCAGCAGCGTAATTCCACAGGGCGGGTTCAATGAGCAGTTCTTC	TRBV9	.	TRBJ2-1	.
CASSPGAGRITEAFF	TGTGCCAGCAGTCCCGGCGCGGGGCGGATCACTGAAGCTTTCTTT	TRBV12-3/TRBV12-4	.	TRBJ1-1	.
CATSRDLRVDLNTEAFF	TGTGCCACCAGCAGAGATCTCAGGGTAGATCTGAACACTGAAGCTTTCTTT	TRBV15	.	TRBJ1-1	.
CASSPELAYRETQYF	TGTGCCAGCTCACCGGAACTAGCGTACAGAGAGACCCAGTACTTC	TRBV18	.	TRBJ2-5	TRBD2
CASSVGRLNNEQFF	TGTGCCAGCAGCGTGGGAAGACTCAACAATGAGCAGTTCTTC	TRBV9	.	TRBJ2-1	.
CASSLPYGTGAQETQYF	TGTGCCAGCAGCTTACCGTACGGGACAGGGGCCCAAGAGACCCAGTACTTC	TRBV7-9	.	TRBJ2-5	TRBD1
CASSDSEKLFF	TGTGCCAGCAGCGATAGTGAAAAACTGTTTTTT	TRBV7-9	.	TRBJ1-4	.
CASSPSGGVQETQYF	TGTGCCAGCAGTCCCTCTGGGGGGGTGCAAGAGACCCAGTACTTC	TRBV27	.	TRBJ2-5	TRBD2
CASSPSGLNTGELFF	TGTGCCAGCAGCCCTAGCGGACTGAACACCGGGGAGCTGTTTTTT	TRBV4-2	.	TRBJ2-2	TRBD2
CASSPAGSTRGYTF	TGTGCCAGTAGTCCCGCGGGCTCAACTCGGGGCTACACCTTC	TRBV19	.	TRBJ1-2	.
CASSSIDLGLYGYTF	TGTGCCAGCAGCTCAATCGACCTTGGCCTCTATGGCTACACCTTC	TRBV14	once	TRBJ1-2	.
CASSQGTGMSYNEQFF	TGTGCCAGCAGCCAAGGGACAGGGATGTCCTACAATGAGCAGTTCTTC	TRBV7-9	.	TRBJ2-1	TRBD1
CASTLPQGAEETQYF	TGTGCCAGCACTCTCCCCCAGGGGGCAGAGGAGACCCAGTACTTC	TRBV7-9	.	TRBJ2-5	TRBD1
CASTPGGTEAFF	TGTGCCAGCACTCCCGGAGGGACTGAAGCTTTCTTT	TRBV12-3/TRBV12-4	.	TRBJ1-1	.
CASSEYRLGQNGYTF	TGTGCCAGCAGTGAATATCGGCTGGGACAAAACGGCTACACCTTC	TRBV6-1	.	TRBJ1-2	.
CASSQEPRDSYGYTF	TGCGCCAGCAGCCAAGAACCCAGGGACAGCTATGGCTACACCTTC	TRBV4-1	.	TRBJ1-2	TRBD1
CASSLGQGGLVDTEAFF	TGTGCCAGCAGCCTGGGACAGGGCGGTCTGGTGGACACTGAAGCTTTCTTT	TRBV7-9	.	TRBJ1-1	TRBD1